Each of the 32 T cell receptor beta chains below was sequenced from the same sample in a study of Ad26.COV2.S vaccination and SARS-CoV-2 variants. The protocol was immunoSEQ multiplex PCR, while the TCRdb copy is restricted to in-frame clones and leaves out a portion. The table has more than 400,000 clones, roughly 91% seen once. The treatment was: about 20 received Ad26.COV2.S at low or high dose, single or two shots; roughly five received placebo; per-sample allocation not given. After the first vaccine or placebo injection, samples were drawn on day 63. The sample consisted of peripheral blood, taken in a trial of Ad26.COV2.S vaccine versus placebo. These receptors were collected from a person aged 18-60 years who received the Ad26.COV2.S COVID-19 vaccine or a placebo.

The chain carries TRBV7-9 and TRBJ1-2; D is uncertain. Germline V CDR1 and CDR2: SEHNR, FQNEAQ (reference sequence). This CDR3 has 17 amino acids. The V and J ends lost 1 base and 0 bases respectively, with 15 bases between them. The CDR3 DNA reads TGTGCCAGCAGCTTAGAAGGTGCCCGGGGAGCTAACTATGGCTACACCTTC. Translation: CASSLEGARGANYGYTF.

This CDR3 reads CASSYGREAYEQYF. Here the CDR3 DNA reads TGTGCCAGCAGTTACGGCAGGGAAGCCTACGAGCAGTACTTC. V is TRBV6-2 or TRBV6-3 and J is TRBJ2-7; D possibly corresponds to TRBD1 (5 bases). Germline V gene sequence: CDR1 MNHEY, CDR2 SVGEGT. The germline V and J ends were trimmed by 2 bases and 2 bases, with 10 bases remaining between them. The CDR3 spans 14 residues.

The CDR3 loop is CASSQGLAGEQFF. CDR3 nucleotides: TGCGCCAGCAGCCAAGGTCTAGCGGGAGAGCAGTTCTTC. V gene TRBV4-1 combines with J gene TRBJ2-1; 9 bases map to TRBD2. The CDR3 sequence is 13 residues long. Germline lookup yields CDR1 MGHRA and CDR2 YSYEKL. The trim removed 1 base at V and 10 bases at J, leaving 2 bases unmatched.

This clone appeared once. The chain combines TRBV2 with TRBJ2-1, with D uncertain. V gave up 0 bases and J gave up 8 bases, with 8 bases separating them. CDR3 length: 13 residues. Germline V gives CDR1 SNHLY, CDR2 FYNNEI. CDR3 nucleotide sequence: TGTGCCAGCAGTGAAGCGCTTCGGTATGAGCAGTTCTTC. Translated: CASSEALRYEQFF.

The rearrangement links TRBV5-8 to TRBJ2-1, with 9 bases aligning to TRBD1. The CDR3 consists of 15 residues. CDR1 is SGHTS, CDR2 YDEGEE, per germline. V gave up 4 bases and J gave up 4 bases; unmatched junction bases: 6. CDR3 nucleotide sequence: TGTGCCAGCAGCCTGGACAGGGGACATTACAATGAGCAGTTCTTC. This encodes CASSLDRGHYNEQFF. The full variable domain, its missing parts supplied by reference TRBV5-8 and TRBJ2-1, is EAGVTQSPTHLIKTRGQQATLRCSPISGHTSVYWYQQALGLGLQFLLWYDEGEERNRGNFPPRFSGRQFPNYSSELNVNALELEDSALYLCASSLDRGHYNEQFFGPGTRLTVL.

This clone has a single count. The chain is built from TRBV27 and TRBJ1-2; 8 bases line up with TRBD1. The CDR3 loop spans 14 amino acids. The V gene end was trimmed by 5 bases and the J gene end by 5 bases; junction bases not matched to a gene: 7. Germline V gene sequence: CDR1 MNHEY, CDR2 SMNVEV (reference sequence). The CDR3 loop is CASSPDRGPYGYTF. The CDR3 nucleotides are TGTGCCAGCAGTCCCGACAGGGGCCCGTATGGCTACACCTTC.

The CDR3 sequence is CASSTQGTDTQYF. In nucleotides, the CDR3 is TGTGCCAGTAGTACACAGGGCACAGATACGCAGTATTTT. The chain carries TRBV19 and TRBJ2-3; maybe TRBD1 (5 bases). Germline loops: CDR1 LNHDA, CDR2 SQIVND (reference sequence). This CDR3 is 13 amino acids long. The V end was cut by 4 bases, the J end by 1 base, with 6 bases between. Full variable domain (missing parts from reference TRBV19 and TRBJ2-3): DGGITQSPKYLFRKEGQNVTLSCEQNLNHDAMYWYRQDPGQGLRLIYYSQIVNDFQKGDIAEGYSVSREKKESFPLTVTSAQKNPTAFYLCASSTQGTDTQYFGPGTRLTVL.

This chain joins TRBV7-9 and TRBJ1-4; maybe TRBD1 (5 bases). The CDR3 has 12 amino acids. Germline loops: CDR1 SEHNR, CDR2 FQNEAQ (reference sequence). V dropped 5 bases and J dropped 7 bases, with 8 bases sitting between them. Here the CDR3 reads CASSRQFEKLFF. In DNA form, the CDR3 reads TGTGCCAGCAGCCGACAGTTTGAAAAACTGTTTTTT.

V usage is TRBV11-2 and J usage is TRBJ2-5, with D maybe TRBD2 (6 bases). V was pared by 1 base and J by 5 bases, with 14 bases between. The CDR3 loop spans 15 amino acids. CDR1 is SGHAT, CDR2 FQNNGV, per germline. As DNA, the CDR3 is TGTGCCAGCAGCTTAGGTGGCGGGAACGGGGAGACCCAGTACTTC. Amino acids: CASSLGGGNGETQYF.

V usage is TRBV4-2 and J usage is TRBJ2-1, with 16 bases aligning to TRBD2. The germline CDR1 and CDR2 sequences are LGHNA and YNFKEQ. The CDR3 is 18 amino acids. J gave up 7 bases and V 4 bases, and 10 bases lay outside the gene matches. The CDR3 region is CASSPAGTSGRAGNEQFF. CDR3 DNA sequence: TGTGCCAGCAGCCCAGCAGGGACTAGCGGGAGGGCGGGGAATGAGCAGTTCTTC.

The chain links TRBV28 to TRBJ1-2; 8 nucleotides match TRBD1. The CDR3 totals 15 residues. Losses at the gene ends were 3 bases for V and 4 bases for J; bases not matched to a gene: 7. The germline V gene has CDR1 MDHEN and CDR2 SYDVKM. This CDR3 reads CASSLRTGLGYGYTF. DNA of the CDR3: TGTGCCAGCAGTTTGCGGACAGGGCTAGGCTATGGCTACACCTTC.

The chain has TRBV2 and TRBJ1-5, with 11 bases identical to TRBD1. The CDR3 sequence is 15 residues long. J was trimmed by 1 base and V by 4 bases; bases with no gene match: 0. Germline CDR1 is SNHLY and CDR2 is FYNNEI. The CDR3 is CASSGTGGSNQPQHF. CDR3 in DNA: TGTGCCAGCAGTGGGACAGGGGGCAGCAATCAGCCCCAGCATTTT.

The chain joins TRBV14 to TRBJ1-3, with D perhaps matching TRBD1 (6 bases). The CDR3 has 15 amino acids. Between the trimmed V and J ends, which lost 4 bases and 2 bases, there was a span of 12 bases. CDR1 and CDR2 from the germline V gene are SGHDN and FVKESK. The CDR3: CASSLGTHPGNTIYF. For the CDR3, the DNA is TGTGCCAGCAGCCTCGGGACACATCCTGGAAACACCATATATTTT.

The chain uses TRBV5-1 and TRBJ1-3; 8 nucleotides match TRBD1. This CDR3 is built from 14 residues. J was trimmed by 2 bases and V by 4 bases; bases with no gene match: 2. Germline CDR1 and CDR2: SGHRS and YFSETQ. The CDR3, as DNA: TGCGCCAGCAGCCAGGACAGGGCTGGAAACACCATATATTTT. It is translated as CASSQDRAGNTIYF. Variable domain in full (rest from reference TRBV5-1 and TRBJ1-3): KAGVTQTPRYLIKTRGQQVTLSCSPISGHRSVSWYQQTPGQGLQFLFEYFSETQRNKGNFPGRFSGRQFSNSRSEMNVSTLELGDSALYLCASSQDRAGNTIYFGEGSWLTVV.

The CDR3 DNA follows: TGTGCCAGCAGTACCCTGACTAGGGGGACAGATACGCAGTATTTT. Translation: CASSTLTRGTDTQYF. V is TRBV28 and J is TRBJ2-3, with D perhaps being TRBD1 or TRBD2 (6 bases each). Germline values: CDR1 MDHEN, CDR2 SYDVKM. This CDR3 has 15 amino acids. Trimming left V 5 bases short and J 3 bases short, with 15 bases between.

This clone was counted a single time. Here the CDR3 DNA reads TGCGCCAGCAGCGCATACCGAAGCTCCTACAATGAGCAGTTCTTC. Amino acid sequence: CASSAYRSSYNEQFF. The chain is built from TRBV4-3 and TRBJ2-1; D not resolved. The length of the CDR3 is 15 residues. Looked up from germline, CDR1 is LGHNA and CDR2 is YSLEER. V was clipped by 5 bases and J by 0 bases, with 11 bases between them.

This chain uses TRBV28 with TRBJ2-7, with a possible D match to TRBD1 (5 bases). The germline V gene encodes CDR1 MDHEN and CDR2 SYDVKM. The CDR3 is 15 residues long. Trimming pared 8 bases from V and 2 bases from J, leaving 19 bases between. CDR3 nucleotide sequence: TGTGCCAGCTTATCAGGGTTCTCGGCCACCTACGAGCAGTACTTC. Translating gives CASLSGFSATYEQYF.

This clone showed up just a few times. The CDR3 DNA reads TGTGCCACAGGCTTAAATGGGGAGATCTATGGCTACACCTTC. Amino acid sequence: CATGLNGEIYGYTF. V is TRBV10-3 and J is TRBJ1-2; no clear D gene. The CDR3 sequence is 14 residues long. V lost 10 bases and J 4 bases, leaving 19 bases between the germline ends. The V gene's germline CDR1 is ENHRY and CDR2 SYGVKD.

The chain uses TRBV7-2 and TRBJ2-7, with 8 bases aligning to TRBD2. Trimming took 3 bases from V and 1 from J; bases not matched to a gene: 8. CDR3 length: 16 residues. The germline V gene encodes CDR1 SGHTA and CDR2 FQGNSA. CDR3 bases: TGTGCCAGCAGCTTCCGGGTGACTAGCGTATCCTACGAGCAGTACTTC. It is translated as CASSFRVTSVSYEQYF.

The chain has TRBV28 and TRBJ2-3; a weak D match, TRBD2 (6 bases). The germline V gene has CDR1 MDHEN and CDR2 SYDVKM. Trimming shortened V by 7 bases and J by 2 bases, and 13 bases separated the two germline ends. There are 14 residues in the CDR3. CDR3 nucleotide sequence: TGTGCCAGCACTAGCGTAGGAGTCACAGATACGCAGTATTTT. The encoded protein is CASTSVGVTDTQYF.

This clone has only one observation. The V and J genes are TRBV5-4 and TRBJ2-1; a weak D match, TRBD1 (5 bases). Trimming pared 4 bases from V and 0 bases from J, leaving 17 bases between. Germline CDR1 reads SGHNT; CDR2 reads YYREEE (reference sequence). There are 17 residues in the CDR3. CDR3 amino acids: CASSKEGVTLSYNEQFF. DNA of the CDR3: TGTGCCAGCAGCAAGGAAGGGGTGACCCTCTCCTACAATGAGCAGTTCTTC. Together with reference TRBV5-4 and TRBJ2-1, the CDR3 gives the full variable domain: ETGVTQSPTHLIKTRGQQVTLRCSSQSGHNTVSWYQQALGQGPQFIFQYYREEENGRGNFPPRFSGLQFPNYSSELNVNALELDDSALYLCASSKEGVTLSYNEQFFGPGTRLTVL.

V is TRBV28 and J is TRBJ2-2; D is uncertain. V was pared by 4 bases and J by 4 bases, with 13 bases between. Per the germline V gene, CDR1 is MDHEN and CDR2 is SYDVKM. This CDR3 is built from 15 residues. CDR3 bases: TGTGCCAGCAGTTACGCTGAGAGGTTCACCGGGGAGCTGTTTTTT. Amino acids: CASSYAERFTGELFF.

This chain's CDR3 is CASSQEDRPNEKLFF. The CDR3 region has the DNA TGCGCCAGCAGCCAAGAGGATAGGCCTAATGAAAAACTGTTTTTT. V and J are TRBV4-3 and TRBJ1-4; D is uncertain. The CDR3 is 15 residues long. Germline-derived CDR1 and CDR2 are LGHNA and YSLEER. V was pared by 0 bases and J by 3 bases, with 8 bases between.

The gene calls are TRBV4-1 and TRBJ1-6; maybe TRBD1 (5 bases). This CDR3 contains 12 residues. Germline CDR1 MGHRA, CDR2 YSYEKL. V lost 4 bases to trimming and J lost 9 bases, with 7 bases between them. This CDR3 reads CASSLGPSPLHF. The CDR3 DNA is TGCGCCAGCAGCCTGGGACCTTCACCCCTCCACTTT.

The CDR3 nucleotides are TGTGCCAGCAGTCTAGACAGGGGGCGTGGGGGCTACACCTTC. It codes for CASSLDRGRGGYTF. The chain has TRBV6-5 and TRBJ1-2; 10 bases fit TRBD1. The length of the CDR3 is 14 residues. Germline V gene sequence: CDR1 MNHEY, CDR2 SVGAGI. V was pared by 5 bases and J by 8 bases, with 8 bases of the junction left unmatched.

The genes are TRBV5-5 and TRBJ1-3; D may be TRBD1 (5 bases). This CDR3 comprises 15 residues. Between the trimmed V and J ends, which lost 0 bases and 2 bases, there was a span of 9 bases. From germline, CDR1 is SGHKS and CDR2 YYEKEE (reference sequence). The CDR3 reads CASSLEQVPGNTIYF. The CDR3 nucleotides read TGTGCCAGCAGCTTGGAACAGGTCCCTGGAAACACCATATATTTT.

The chain couples TRBV13 to TRBJ1-1; 8 bases align to TRBD1. The junction had 9 bases not matched to a gene; V was cut back by 4 bases and J by 2 bases. The germline V gene has CDR1 PRHDT and CDR2 FYEKMQ (reference sequence). This CDR3 has 16 residues. CDR3 loop: CASSSSSRGPNTEAFF. The CDR3 DNA sequence: TGTGCCAGCAGCTCCTCCTCCAGGGGGCCTAACACTGAAGCTTTCTTT.

This chain joins TRBV9 and TRBJ2-7, with a possible D match to TRBD2 (6 bases). V lost 0 bases and J 2 bases, leaving 12 bases between the germline ends. The length of the CDR3 is 15 residues. Looked up from germline, CDR1 is SGDLS and CDR2 is YYNGEE. The CDR3 nucleotides read TGTGCCAGCAGCGTAGTCGATAGCGGAACCTACGAGCAGTACTTC. Translated, it gives CASSVVDSGTYEQYF.

Of note for this clone: With a much larger clone just one base away, this may be a read error. V gene TRBV27 combines with J gene TRBJ1-5, with no clear D. CDR3 length: 12 residues. Germline V gene lookup returns CDR1 MNHEY and CDR2 SMNVEV (reference sequence). The V end was cut by 4 bases, the J end by 2 bases, with 3 bases between. The CDR3 nucleotides read TGTGCCAGCAGTTCTGGCAATCAGCCCCAGCATTTT. The encoded protein is CASSSGNQPQHF.

V is TRBV10-3 and J is TRBJ2-3; D is undetermined. CDR3 size: 11 residues. Deletions cut 3 bases from V and 5 bases from J, with 3 bases between. CDR1 is ENHRY, CDR2 SYGVKD, per germline. CDR3 sequence (DNA): TGTGCCATCAGTGATCAAGATACGCAGTATTTT. It yields the protein CAISDQDTQYF.

V and J are TRBV5-5 and TRBJ1-3; D possibly corresponds to TRBD1 (5 bases). The CDR3 is made up of 17 amino acids. Germline CDR1 and CDR2: SGHKS and YYEKEE (reference sequence). The ends were cut back, 4 bases at V and 0 bases at J, with 17 bases in the middle. CDR3 DNA sequence: TGTGCCAGCAGCCTATCAGTAAGGGGCCCCTCTGGAAACACCATATATTTT. Protein product: CASSLSVRGPSGNTIYF.

The chain is built from TRBV10-3 and TRBJ2-5; 8 positions agree with TRBD2. CDR1 is ENHRY and CDR2 is SYGVKD in the germline V gene. The CDR3 consists of 14 residues. V dropped 6 bases and J dropped 1; count of bases not matched to a gene: 4. Written as DNA, the CDR3 is TGTGCCATCAGAGATACTAGCGGCCAAGAGACCCAGTACTTC. It codes for CAIRDTSGQETQYF.